Below are 22 T cell receptor beta chains sequenced from a single sample in a study of blood T cell repertoires in COVID-19. Some clones are missing from TCRdb's copy, which holds only in-frame ones; the method was immunoSEQ multiplex PCR. The sample has some 130,000 clones; 79% are singletons. The sample taken for sequencing was peripheral blood. The origin of the receptors is a man aged 55 to 70 with acute or convalescent COVID-19.

The genes are TRBV5-5 and TRBJ1-6, with no clear D. Germline V gene lookup returns CDR1 SGHKS and CDR2 YYEKEE (reference sequence). The germline V and J ends were trimmed by 4 bases and 9 bases, with 14 bases remaining between them. The CDR3 extends over 14 amino acids. DNA for the CDR3: TGTGCCAGCAGCCGCGATTTTGTTAGTTCACCCCTCCACTTT. Encoded protein: CASSRDFVSSPLHF.

The chain employs TRBV27 and TRBJ2-7, with 8 positions matching TRBD1. V dropped 0 bases and J dropped 4; count of bases not matched to a gene: 2. Germline V gives CDR1 MNHEY, CDR2 SMNVEV (reference sequence). The CDR3 runs 14 residues. The CDR3 DNA reads as TGTGCCAGCAGTTTATCTACAGGGGGATACGAGCAGTACTTC. Translated: CASSLSTGGYEQYF.

This clone was recorded a few times. The chain is built from TRBV19 and TRBJ2-5; D remains unclear. Germline CDR1 and CDR2: LNHDA and SQIVND (reference sequence). Trimming left V 2 bases short and J 2 bases short, with 6 bases between. This CDR3 has 13 residues. The CDR3 reads CASSISVQETQYF. CDR3 nucleotide sequence: TGTGCCAGTAGTATATCAGTACAAGAGACCCAGTACTTC. Complete variable domain (other parts from reference TRBV19 and TRBJ2-5): DGGITQSPKYLFRKEGQNVTLSCEQNLNHDAMYWYRQDPGQGLRLIYYSQIVNDFQKGDIAEGYSVSREKKESFPLTVTSAQKNPTAFYLCASSISVQETQYFGPGTRLLVL.

This clone came up a few times. The chain employs TRBV28 and TRBJ1-5; 8 positions match TRBD1. Germline CDR1 and CDR2: MDHEN and SYDVKM. V shed 6 bases and J 6 bases; nucleotides not matched to a gene: 10. The CDR3 covers 15 residues. The CDR3 reads CASSKRTGLVQPQHF. The CDR3 coding sequence is TGTGCCAGCAGCAAACGGACAGGGCTCGTTCAGCCCCAGCATTTT. Full variable domain (missing parts from reference TRBV28 and TRBJ1-5): DVKVTQSSRYLVKRTGEKVFLECVQDMDHENMFWYRQDPGLGLRLIYFSYDVKMKEKGDIPEGYSVSREKKERFSLILESASTNQTSMYLCASSKRTGLVQPQHFGDGTRLSIL.

The rearrangement uses TRBV6-1 and TRBJ2-1, with D tentatively TRBD1 (6 bases). The germline V gene encodes CDR1 MNHNS and CDR2 SASEGT. The CDR3 is 13 residues long. V was clipped by 5 bases and J by 2 bases, with 7 bases between them. The CDR3 nucleotides are TGTGCCAGCAGTCGGACAGCCTACAATGAGCAGTTCTTC. It translates to CASSRTAYNEQFF.

The chain joins TRBV9 to TRBJ2-2; tentative D call: TRBD1 (6 bases). CDR1 and CDR2 (germline): SGDLS, YYNGEE. The CDR3 loop spans 19 amino acids. The V gene lost 4 bases and the J gene lost 2 bases, with 24 bases spanning the gap. CDR3 sequence: CASSRGSPLRGGNTGELFF. CDR3 nucleotide sequence: TGTGCCAGCAGCCGAGGGTCCCCTCTCAGGGGCGGAAACACCGGGGAGCTGTTTTTT.

This clone appeared a single time. The chain uses TRBV19 and TRBJ1-4; D is possibly TRBD1 (6 bases). Germline values: CDR1 LNHDA, CDR2 SQIVND (reference sequence). The V and J ends lost 5 bases and 4 bases respectively, with 14 bases between them. The CDR3 runs 15 residues. The CDR3 DNA sequence: TGTGCCAGTAGTCGAGAGGGACACGGTAATGAAAAACTGTTTTTT. Amino acid sequence: CASSREGHGNEKLFF.

This sequence joins TRBV30 and TRBJ2-1, with TRBD2 matching over 9 bases. This CDR3 has 15 residues. From germline, CDR1 is GTSNPN and CDR2 SVGIG (reference sequence). Unmatched junction bases numbered 3, after V lost 2 bases and J lost 1 base. CDR3 residues: CAWSRAGGSYNEQFF. The CDR3 coding sequence is TGTGCCTGGAGTCGAGCGGGAGGTTCCTACAATGAGCAGTTCTTC. The whole variable domain, remainder taken from reference TRBV30 and TRBJ2-1, is SQTIHQWPATLVQPVGSPLSLECTVEGTSNPNLYWYRQAAGRGLQLLFYSVGIGQISSEVPQNLSASRPQDRQFILSSKKLLLSDSGFYLCAWSRAGGSYNEQFFGPGTRLTVL.

The rearrangement links TRBV5-1 to TRBJ2-1, with TRBD1 matching over 11 bases. Per germline, CDR1 SGHRS and CDR2 YFSETQ. This CDR3 comprises 15 residues. The J segment lost 7 bases and the V segment lost 6 bases, leaving 9 bases of the junction unmatched. The CDR3 spells CASTIRTGGFNEQFF. The CDR3 DNA reads as TGCGCCAGCACCATCCGGACAGGGGGCTTTAATGAGCAGTTCTTC.

The chain joins TRBV10-3 to TRBJ1-4; 8 nucleotides line up with TRBD1. V was clipped by 10 bases and J by 5 bases; unmatched bases: 6. There are 13 residues in the CDR3. From germline, CDR1 is ENHRY and CDR2 SYGVKD. The CDR3 DNA is TGTGCCAACTCCCGGGACAGGAATGAAAAACTGTTTTTT. Translating it yields CANSRDRNEKLFF.

Written as DNA, the CDR3 is TGTGCCACCAGTGATTTGTCAGGGGCCACCGGGGAGCTGTTTTTT. Encoded protein: CATSDLSGATGELFF. This chain links TRBV24-1 with TRBJ2-2, with D possibly being TRBD1 (6 bases). With 0 bases removed from V and 4 bases from J, the gap between germline ends came to 8 bases. The CDR3 contains 15 residues. Germline CDR1 and CDR2: KGHDR and SFDVKD.

The V and J genes are TRBV7-9 and TRBJ1-1, with a possible D match to TRBD1 (6 bases). The germline gives CDR1 SEHNR, CDR2 FQNEAQ (reference sequence). V gave up 5 bases and J gave up 1 base, with 8 bases separating them. This CDR3 has 13 amino acids. CDR3 in DNA: TGTGCCAGCAGCCCGACAGGGAACACTGAAGCTTTCTTT. It yields the protein CASSPTGNTEAFF.

The gene calls are TRBV12-3 or TRBV12-4 and TRBJ1-2; 7 positions agree with TRBD1. The CDR3 has 12 amino acids. V lost 5 bases, J lost 4 bases, and 1 base stayed unmatched. The DNA for the CDR3 is TGTGCCAGCAGTCGGACAGGCTATGGCTACACCTTC. This translates into CASSRTGYGYTF.

The chain is built from TRBV6-2 or TRBV6-3 and TRBJ2-7; D uncertain. V was clipped by 8 bases and J by 2 bases, with 19 bases between them. The CDR3 has 15 amino acids. Per the germline V gene, CDR1 is MNHEY and CDR2 is SVGEGT. The CDR3, as DNA: TGTGCCAGCTGTTCTCCGTTACAGAACACCTACGAGCAGTACTTC. This codes for CASCSPLQNTYEQYF.

The chain carries TRBV11-2 and TRBJ1-3; tentative D call: TRBD1 (6 bases). The CDR3 runs 14 residues. Germline CDR1 reads SGHAT; CDR2 reads FQNNGV. Trimming cost V 5 bases and J 3 bases, with 11 bases left between them. The CDR3 DNA reads TGTGCCAGCAGCCCCACAGGGTTTGGAAACACCATATATTTT. Translation gives CASSPTGFGNTIYF.

This chain uses TRBV5-1 with TRBJ2-1; TRBD2 matches at 7 bases. The CDR3 extends over 15 amino acids. V shed 1 base, J shed 3 bases, and the junction held 4 bases outside the gene matches. Per germline, CDR1 SGHRS and CDR2 YFSETQ. Here the CDR3 reads CASSLRASGYNEQFF. CDR3 DNA: TGCGCCAGCAGCTTGAGGGCTAGCGGCTACAATGAGCAGTTCTTC.

J is TRBJ2-7 and V is TRBV29-1, with a tentative D call TRBD1 (5 bases). The germline V gene has CDR1 SQVTM and CDR2 ANQGSEA. The CDR3 length is 12 residues. V dropped 2 bases and J dropped 2 bases, with 7 bases sitting between them. The CDR3 loop reads CSVETGPYEQYF. The CDR3 DNA reads as TGCAGCGTTGAAACAGGACCCTACGAGCAGTACTTC.

The V and J genes are TRBV6-5 and TRBJ2-1; the D gene is possibly TRBD2 (6 bases). The CDR3 loop spans 15 amino acids. CDR1 MNHEY and CDR2 SVGAGI come from the germline V gene. Deletions cut 7 bases from V and 4 bases from J, with 17 bases between. The CDR3 protein is CASIGLATPYNEQFF. The CDR3 DNA is TGTGCCAGCATTGGCCTAGCGACCCCTTACAATGAGCAGTTCTTC.

The chain has TRBV19 and TRBJ2-5, with TRBD2 matching 8 bases. The CDR3 is 15 amino acids. V was clipped by 1 base and J by 1 base; unmatched bases: 2. Germline V gene lookup returns CDR1 LNHDA and CDR2 SQIVND (reference sequence). CDR3 residues: CASSIVTSGQETQYF. The CDR3 DNA sequence: TGTGCCAGTAGTATAGTCACTAGCGGCCAAGAGACCCAGTACTTC.

This clone was seen more than once but under ten times. The rearrangement links TRBV7-3 to TRBJ1-6; the D gene is possibly TRBD1 (5 bases). Trimming shortened V by 3 bases and J by 3 bases, and 6 bases separated the two germline ends. The CDR3 is made up of 14 amino acids. Germline values: CDR1 SGHTA, CDR2 FQGTGA. CDR3 sequence reads: CASSLGGYNSPLHF. The CDR3 DNA is TGTGCCAGCAGCTTGGGGGGCTATAATTCACCCCTCCACTTT.

This clone occurred a few times. V gene TRBV6-2 or TRBV6-3 combines with J gene TRBJ2-3; maybe TRBD2 (6 bases). Germline CDR1 reads MNHEY; CDR2 reads SVGEGT. Deletions cut 6 bases from V and 3 bases from J, with 16 bases between. The length of the CDR3 is 15 residues. This chain's CDR3 is CASSRWGVATDTQYF. CDR3 DNA: TGTGCCAGCAGCCGGTGGGGGGTTGCGACAGATACGCAGTATTTT.

The V gene is TRBV7-9, the J gene TRBJ1-1; TRBD1 aligns across 7 bases. The CDR3 spans 15 residues. Germline trimming cut 5 bases from V and 1 base from J; bases unmatched to any gene: 7. CDR1 and CDR2 from the germline V gene are SEHNR and FQNEAQ (reference sequence). CDR3 amino acids: CASSPTGPKNTEAFF. CDR3 nucleotide sequence: TGTGCCAGCAGCCCGACAGGGCCCAAGAACACTGAAGCTTTCTTT.